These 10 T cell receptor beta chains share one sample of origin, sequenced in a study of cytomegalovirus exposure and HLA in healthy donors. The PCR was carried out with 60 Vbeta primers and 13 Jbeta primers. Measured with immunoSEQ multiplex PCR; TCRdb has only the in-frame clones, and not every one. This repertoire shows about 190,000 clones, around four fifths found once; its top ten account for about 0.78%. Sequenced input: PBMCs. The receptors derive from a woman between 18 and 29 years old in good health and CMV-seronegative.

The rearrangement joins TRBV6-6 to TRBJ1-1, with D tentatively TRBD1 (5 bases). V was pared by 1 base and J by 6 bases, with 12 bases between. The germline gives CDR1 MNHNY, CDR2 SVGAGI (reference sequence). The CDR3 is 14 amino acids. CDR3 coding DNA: TGTGCCAGCAGTTACTGGGGGGAAGGCGCTGAAGCTTTCTTT. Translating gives CASSYWGEGAEAFF.

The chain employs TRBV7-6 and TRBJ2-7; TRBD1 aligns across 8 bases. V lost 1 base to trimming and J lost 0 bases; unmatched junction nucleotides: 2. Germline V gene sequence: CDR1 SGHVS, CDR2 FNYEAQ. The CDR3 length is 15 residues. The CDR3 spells CASSLGTGNSYEQYF. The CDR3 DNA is TGTGCCAGCAGCTTAGGGACAGGGAACTCCTACGAGCAGTACTTC.

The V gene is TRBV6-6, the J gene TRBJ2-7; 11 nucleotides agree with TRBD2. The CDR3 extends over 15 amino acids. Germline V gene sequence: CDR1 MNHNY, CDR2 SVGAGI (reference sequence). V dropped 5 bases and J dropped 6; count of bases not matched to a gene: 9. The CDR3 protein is CASSPIAGGPGEQYF. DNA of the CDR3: TGTGCCAGCAGTCCGATAGCGGGAGGGCCGGGCGAGCAGTACTTC.

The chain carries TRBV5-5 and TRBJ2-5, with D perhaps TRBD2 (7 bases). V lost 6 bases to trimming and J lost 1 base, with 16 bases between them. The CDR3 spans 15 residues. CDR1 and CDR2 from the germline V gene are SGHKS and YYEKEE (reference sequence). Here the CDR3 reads CASTRLGGAQETQYF. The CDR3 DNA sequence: TGTGCCAGCACCCGATTGGGGGGGGCCCAAGAGACCCAGTACTTC.

CDR3 protein: CASSSYHPHEQYF. Here the CDR3 DNA reads TGTGCCAGCAGTTCCTATCATCCCCACGAGCAGTACTTC. The rearrangement uses TRBV27 and TRBJ2-7; D not resolved. The V end lost 4 bases, the J end lost 5 bases, and 12 bases lay between the germline ends. There are 13 residues in the CDR3. Germline V gives CDR1 MNHEY, CDR2 SMNVEV (reference sequence).

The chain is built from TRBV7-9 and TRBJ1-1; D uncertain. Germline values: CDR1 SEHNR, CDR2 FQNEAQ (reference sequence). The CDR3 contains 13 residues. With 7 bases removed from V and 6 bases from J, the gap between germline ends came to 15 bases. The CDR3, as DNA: TGTGCCAGCAAATTTGCCGAAGGAGCTGAAGCTTTCTTT. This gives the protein CASKFAEGAEAFF.

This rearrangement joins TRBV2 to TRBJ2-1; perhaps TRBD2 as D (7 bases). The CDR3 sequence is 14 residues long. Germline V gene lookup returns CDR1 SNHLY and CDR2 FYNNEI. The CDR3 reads CAGLGGGTYNEQFF. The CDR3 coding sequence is TGTGCGGGGCTAGGCGGGGGCACCTACAATGAGCAGTTCTTC.

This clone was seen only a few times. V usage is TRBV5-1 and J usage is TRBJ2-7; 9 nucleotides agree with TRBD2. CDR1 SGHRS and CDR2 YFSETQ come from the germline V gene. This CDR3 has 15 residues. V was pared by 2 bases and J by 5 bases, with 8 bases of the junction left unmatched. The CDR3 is CASSFLAGGSDEQYF. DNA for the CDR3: TGCGCCAGCAGCTTTCTGGCGGGAGGGAGCGACGAGCAGTACTTC.

The CDR3 DNA is TGTGCCGGTATTAGCGGGAGCTCCTACAATGAGCAGTTCTTC. Translated, it gives CAGISGSSYNEQFF. The V gene is TRBV2, the J gene TRBJ2-1; 9 nucleotides line up with TRBD2. The ends lost 11 bases at V and 0 bases at J; junction bases unmatched: 5. There are 14 residues in the CDR3. Per the germline V gene, CDR1 is SNHLY and CDR2 is FYNNEI.

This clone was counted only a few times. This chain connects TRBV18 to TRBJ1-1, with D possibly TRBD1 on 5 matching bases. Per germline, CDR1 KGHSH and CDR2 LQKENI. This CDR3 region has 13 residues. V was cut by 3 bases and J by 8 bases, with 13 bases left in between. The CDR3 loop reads CASSPDYAGEAFF. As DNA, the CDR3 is TGTGCCAGCTCACCTGATTACGCAGGGGAAGCTTTCTTT.